These 27 T cell receptor beta chains were sequenced from one sample in a study of blood T cell repertoires in COVID-19. The assay was immunoSEQ multiplex PCR, and TCRdb's table has in-frame clones only and misses some. The sample includes about 480,000 clones, approximately 87% of them seen just once. Sequencing was carried out using PBMCs or T cells enriched from blood (not recorded which). The receptors derive from a woman aged 40 to 50 who had recovered from COVID-19.

The rearrangement uses TRBV5-4 and TRBJ1-3; D might be TRBD1 (6 bases). V lost 0 bases, J lost 0 bases, and 10 bases lay in between. The CDR3 length is 16 residues. Germline V gene data show CDR1 as SGHNT and CDR2 as YYREEE (reference sequence). The CDR3 DNA is TGTGCCAGCAGCTTGGCCGGACAGACCTCTGGAAACACCATATATTTT. It translates to CASSLAGQTSGNTIYF.

This clone was seen only a few times. The chain is built from TRBV6-5 and TRBJ1-3; weak D call: TRBD1 (5 bases). Trimming took off 6 bases at V and 1 base at J, with 7 bases between the two ends. CDR3 length: 13 residues. Germline V gives CDR1 MNHEY, CDR2 SVGAGI. This CDR3 reads CASSGGSGNTIYF. CDR3 DNA: TGTGCCAGCAGCGGGGGGTCTGGAAACACCATATATTTT.

The chain recombines TRBV6-1 with TRBJ1-1; perhaps TRBD1 as D (5 bases). The germline V gene has CDR1 MNHNS and CDR2 SASEGT. The CDR3 has 16 residues. With 3 bases removed from V and 0 bases from J, the gap between germline ends came to 14 bases. DNA for the CDR3: TGTGCCAGCAGTGATAGGGGCAGGATGATGAACACTGAAGCTTTCTTT. It encodes CASSDRGRMMNTEAFF.

V gene TRBV10-1 combines with J gene TRBJ1-1; no definite D call. The V end was cut by 6 bases, the J end by 0 bases, with 8 bases between. Germline assignment: CDR1 WNHNN and CDR2 SYGVQD (reference sequence). The CDR3 loop spans 13 amino acids. CDR3 loop: CASSKKMNTEAFF. CDR3 nucleotides: TGCGCCAGCAGCAAAAAAATGAACACTGAAGCTTTCTTT.

The chain employs TRBV4-1 and TRBJ2-7, with TRBD1 matching over 9 bases. The CDR3 contains 20 residues. V dropped 2 bases and J dropped 3; count of bases not matched to a gene: 20. Germline assignment: CDR1 MGHRA and CDR2 YSYEKL. The CDR3 is CASSQPVQGARAWSFYEQYF. As DNA, the CDR3 is TGCGCCAGCAGCCAACCTGTACAGGGGGCGCGTGCATGGAGCTTCTACGAGCAGTACTTC.

The gene calls are TRBV14 and TRBJ2-3; TRBD1 agrees at 9 bases. The J segment lost 1 base and the V segment lost 4 bases, leaving 3 bases of the junction unmatched. This CDR3 comprises 15 residues. CDR1 is SGHDN and CDR2 is FVKESK in the germline V gene. CDR3 DNA sequence: TGTGCCAGCAGCCTGACAGGGGGAGGCACAGATACGCAGTATTTT. Translated, it gives CASSLTGGGTDTQYF.

The chain combines TRBV7-2 with TRBJ2-7; 9 positions agree with TRBD1. This CDR3 comprises 15 residues. From germline, CDR1 is SGHTA and CDR2 FQGNSA. With V trimmed by 5 bases and J by 3 bases, 8 bases remained unmatched. CDR3 sequence (DNA): TGTGCCAGCAGCAAAACTGGGACAGGGTACTACGAGCAGTACTTC. Translation: CASSKTGTGYYEQYF.

The chain links TRBV9 to TRBJ2-3; 12 bases match TRBD2. The germline V gene encodes CDR1 SGDLS and CDR2 YYNGEE. The V gene end was trimmed by 4 bases and the J gene end by 7 bases; junction bases not matched to a gene: 10. This CDR3 is 16 amino acids long. Here the CDR3 DNA reads TGTGCCAGCAGCCGATTTCTAGCGGGAGGGGCTAATACGCAGTATTTT. Translating gives CASSRFLAGGANTQYF. The full variable domain, rest sourced from reference TRBV9 and TRBJ2-3, is DSGVTQTPKHLITATGQRVTLRCSPRSGDLSVYWYQQSLDQGLQFLIQYYNGEERAKGNILERFSAQQFPDLHSELNLSSLELGDSALYFCASSRFLAGGANTQYFGPGTRLTVL.

The chain joins TRBV7-2 to TRBJ2-3, with 16 bases matching TRBD2. CDR1 is SGHTA and CDR2 is FQGNSA in the germline V gene. Losses at the gene ends were 5 bases for V and 7 bases for J; bases not matched to a gene: 3. This CDR3 has 15 amino acids. CDR3 residues: CASSLGLAGGYTQYF. The CDR3 DNA reads as TGTGCCAGCAGCCTGGGACTAGCGGGAGGGTATACGCAGTATTTT. The full variable domain, in which reference TRBV7-2 and TRBJ2-3 provide the parts outside the CDR3, is GAGVSQSPSNKVTEKGKDVELRCDPISGHTALYWYRQSLGQGLEFLIYFQGNSAPDKSGLPSDRFSAERTGGSVSTLTIQRTQQEDSAVYLCASSLGLAGGYTQYFGPGTRLTVL.

The V call is TRBV9, the J call TRBJ2-1, with D maybe TRBD2 (6 bases). Germline V gives CDR1 SGDLS, CDR2 YYNGEE. The CDR3 runs 17 residues. Deletions cut 2 bases from V and 3 bases from J, with 18 bases between. CDR3: CASSVGTPGGSYNEQFF. CDR3 nucleotides: TGTGCCAGCAGCGTCGGGACTCCCGGAGGAAGCTACAATGAGCAGTTCTTC.

The chain employs TRBV11-2 and TRBJ2-7; possibly TRBD1 for D (5 bases). V shed 5 bases and J shed 1 base, with 18 bases lying between them. This CDR3 comprises 16 residues. Per germline, CDR1 SGHAT and CDR2 FQNNGV. The CDR3 spells CASSPRSFQGSYEQYF. DNA for the CDR3: TGTGCCAGCAGCCCCCGGTCTTTTCAGGGTTCCTACGAGCAGTACTTC.

The gene calls are TRBV7-2 and TRBJ1-3; D unresolved. Trimming took off 5 bases at V and 0 bases at J, with 14 bases between the two ends. CDR1 and CDR2 (germline): SGHTA, FQGNSA. This CDR3 has 16 residues. The CDR3, as DNA: TGTGCCAGCAGCGCCCTAATGGTTTTCTCTGGAAACACCATATATTTT. Translating gives CASSALMVFSGNTIYF.

The V gene is TRBV6-5, the J gene TRBJ1-2; the match to TRBD1 covers 7 bases. The V and J ends lost 5 bases and 4 bases, in that order; junction bases with no gene match: 7. Germline-derived CDR1 and CDR2 are MNHEY and SVGAGI. The CDR3 spans 14 residues. The CDR3, as DNA: TGTGCCAGCAGTAAGGGGGCGCTGAGCTATGGCTACACCTTC. Translation: CASSKGALSYGYTF.

The chain carries TRBV20-1 and TRBJ2-1, with unresolved D. CDR3 length: 11 amino acids. Germline values: CDR1 DFQATT, CDR2 SNEGSKA (reference sequence). Trimming stripped 3 bases from V and 11 bases from J, with 11 bases between. CDR3 amino acids: CSARSSDQQFF. In DNA, the CDR3 is TGCAGTGCTAGGTCCAGCGACCAGCAGTTCTTC.

The V gene is TRBV2, the J gene TRBJ1-5; no definite D call. The CDR3 contains 13 residues. Germline CDR1 and CDR2: SNHLY and FYNNEI. Trimming pared 3 bases from V and 4 bases from J, leaving 7 bases between. The CDR3 DNA is TGTGCCAGCAGTGAGTCATTGAATCAGCCCCAGCATTTT. Protein: CASSESLNQPQHF.

This clone was counted once. The chain is built from TRBV29-1 and TRBJ1-2; 7 bases align to TRBD1. The CDR3 is 13 amino acids. Per the germline V gene, CDR1 is SQVTM and CDR2 is ANQGSEA. With V trimmed by 6 bases and J by 0 bases, 4 bases remained unmatched. In DNA, the CDR3 is TGCAGCGTGGGGGACAGATCTAACTATGGCTACACCTTC. It is translated as CSVGDRSNYGYTF.

This clone was seen only a few times. The rearrangement joins TRBV3-1 (or the pseudogene TRBV3-2) to TRBJ2-2; 8 nucleotides line up with TRBD2. Looked up from germline, CDR1 is LGHDT and CDR2 is YNNKEL (reference sequence). V was pared by 1 base and J by 2 bases, with 6 bases of the junction left unmatched. The CDR3 totals 17 residues. The CDR3 nucleotides read TGTGCCAGCAGCCAAGTCGGAGCGGGAGCCAACACCGGGGAGCTGTTTTTT. It encodes CASSQVGAGANTGELFF.

CDR3 sequence: CASSFSSGANVLTF. CDR3 coding DNA: TGTGCCAGCAGCTTTAGCTCTGGGGCCAACGTCCTGACTTTC. The chain carries TRBV5-5 and TRBJ2-6; D unresolved. The V gene's germline CDR1 is SGHKS and CDR2 YYEKEE (reference sequence). Trimming stripped 2 bases from V and 0 bases from J, with 3 bases between. The CDR3 spans 14 residues.

The chain couples TRBV7-9 to TRBJ1-1; 10 nucleotides align to TRBD1. CDR3 size: 13 residues. Germline-derived CDR1 and CDR2 are SEHNR and FQNEAQ (reference sequence). Trimming cost V 6 bases and J 7 bases; bases outside gene matches: 5. CDR3 DNA sequence: TGTGCCAGCAGAGACAGGGGGCGAGATGAAGCTTTCTTT. Protein sequence: CASRDRGRDEAFF. The full variable domain, rest sourced from reference TRBV7-9 and TRBJ1-1, is DTGVSQNPRHKITKRGQNVTFRCDPISEHNRLYWYRQTLGQGPEFLTYFQNEAQLEKSRLLSDRFSAERPKGSFSTLEIQRTEQGDSAMYLCASRDRGRDEAFFGQGTRLTVV.

The count of this clone is one. The gene calls are TRBV5-1 and TRBJ1-1; no definite D call. The germline CDR1 and CDR2 sequences are SGHRS and YFSETQ. This CDR3 has 15 amino acids. Trimming took off 2 bases at V and 0 bases at J, with 11 bases between the two ends. The CDR3: CASSLQTRMNTEAFF. The CDR3 DNA sequence: TGCGCCAGCAGCTTACAGACACGGATGAACACTGAAGCTTTCTTT.

This clone has just a few counts. This chain links TRBV7-2 with TRBJ1-2, with D tentatively TRBD1 (5 bases). The germline V gene encodes CDR1 SGHTA and CDR2 FQGNSA. CDR3 size: 13 residues. V dropped 5 bases and J dropped 7 bases, with 14 bases sitting between them. The CDR3 spells CASSEWARAGYTF. CDR3 nucleotides: TGTGCCAGCAGCGAGTGGGCCAGGGCTGGCTACACCTTC.

V gene TRBV5-1 combines with J gene TRBJ2-7; 8 bases agree with TRBD1. From germline, CDR1 is SGHRS and CDR2 YFSETQ. This CDR3 is 14 amino acids long. J lost 2 bases, V lost 4 bases, and 5 bases had no gene match. CDR3 sequence reads: CASSGMTGAYEQYF. The CDR3 nucleotides read TGCGCCAGCAGCGGCATGACAGGGGCCTACGAGCAGTACTTC.

V is TRBV15 and J is TRBJ2-6; D not certain. Germline assignment: CDR1 LNHNV and CDR2 YYDKDF (reference sequence). The CDR3 spans 16 residues. Trimming left V 0 bases short and J 2 bases short, with 8 bases between. The CDR3 loop is CATSRDVPAGANVLTF. The CDR3 bases are TGTGCCACCAGCAGAGATGTCCCGGCTGGGGCCAACGTCCTGACTTTC.

The chain recombines TRBV14 with TRBJ2-1; no definite D call. The CDR3 is 13 residues long. Trimming stripped 1 base from V and 10 bases from J, with 11 bases between. The germline gives CDR1 SGHDN, CDR2 FVKESK. As DNA, the CDR3 is TGTGCCAGCAGCCAAGTTCTTTCCCGGGAGCAGTTCTTC. Its translation: CASSQVLSREQFF. The entire variable domain, with the rest obtained from reference TRBV14 and TRBJ2-1, is as follows: EAGVTQFPSHSVIEKGQTVTLRCDPISGHDNLYWYRRVMGKEIKFLLHFVKESKQDESGMPNNRFLAERTGGTYSTLKVQPAELEDSGVYFCASSQVLSREQFFGPGTRLTVL.

This rearrangement joins TRBV4-1 to TRBJ2-7; D uncertain. This CDR3 is built from 14 residues. Between the trimmed V and J ends, which lost 1 base and 6 bases, there was a span of 13 bases. Germline CDR1 MGHRA, CDR2 YSYEKL. CDR3 protein: CASSQGRSLPEQYF. As DNA, the CDR3 is TGCGCCAGCAGCCAAGGTCGGTCTCTCCCCGAGCAGTACTTC.

The chain joins TRBV3-1 (or the pseudogene TRBV3-2) to TRBJ2-3, with 7 bases lining up with TRBD2. This CDR3 region has 19 residues. CDR1 and CDR2 from the germline V gene are LGHDT and YNNKEL (reference sequence). The trim removed 0 bases at V and 0 bases at J, leaving 12 bases unmatched. The CDR3: CASSQDSWVAGPSTDTQYF. CDR3 DNA sequence: TGTGCCAGCAGCCAAGACAGTTGGGTAGCGGGCCCTAGCACAGATACGCAGTATTTT.

The V and J genes are TRBV7-6 and TRBJ2-5; 8 nucleotides match TRBD2. V gave up 2 bases and J gave up 5 bases; unmatched junction bases: 10. This CDR3 contains 16 residues. Per the germline V gene, CDR1 is SGHVS and CDR2 is FNYEAQ. CDR3 sequence: CASSLTRQAGGETQYF. In nucleotides, the CDR3 is TGTGCCAGCAGCTTAACTCGACAGGCGGGAGGTGAGACCCAGTACTTC.